These T cell receptor beta chains were read from a single sample in a study of T-cell memory formation after mild COVID-19. TCRdb analysed the 5' RACE reads with MiXCR anew, one entry per CDR3 protein. In the table there are approximately 400,000 distinct CDR3 sequences, roughly a quarter of which are singletons. The material sequenced was PBMCs or a T cell subset sorted from them (not recorded which). These receptors were obtained from an adult woman who had mild COVID-19 (a few samples of this study predate the infection). Cell type and time point are not known. CDR3s include the opening cysteine and the closing phenylalanine or tryptophan. A D gene is named only where the DNA matches it firmly. The listing skips clone size in some rows; elsewhere it reads once, few, many or a size class.

NA,TRBD1,TRBJ2-7,TRBV5-1,16,CASSLEGQGIFYEQYF,TGCGCCAGCAGCTTGGAGGGACAGGGGATCTTCTACGAGCAGTACTTC
NA,TRBD2,TRBJ2-4,TRBV7-9,19,CASSFGLAGSRLAKNIQYF,TGTGCCAGCAGCTTTGGACTAGCGGGGTCCCGACTAGCCAAAAACATTCAGTACTTC
NA,NA,TRBJ1-1,TRBV7-2,13,CATHLNRDTEAFF,TGTGCCACCCACCTGAATAGGGACACTGAAGCTTTCTTT
NA,NA,TRBJ1-2,TRBV4-3,16,CASSQETPPRSHGYTF,TGCGCCAGCAGCCAAGAAACCCCCCCCAGAAGTCATGGCTACACCTTC
few,NA,TRBJ2-1,TRBV5-4,14,CASSSYLRVNEQFF,TGTGCCAGCAGCTCATACCTGAGGGTGAATGAGCAGTTCTTC
NA,TRBD1,TRBJ2-3,TRBV6-2/TRBV6-3,14,CASTSTGSADTQYF,TGTGCCAGCACTTCGACAGGGTCGGCAGATACGCAGTATTTT
NA,NA,TRBJ2-5,TRBV9,13,CASSVSGVETQYF,TGTGCCAGCAGCGTCTCAGGGGTGGAGACCCAGTACTTC
NA,TRBD1,TRBJ2-3,TRBV6-5,16,CASSPTPGQGMDTQYF,TGTGCCAGCAGTCCAACCCCGGGACAGGGTATGGATACGCAGTATTTT
NA,NA,TRBJ1-2,TRBV18,13,CASSPVRDYGYTF,TGTGCCAGCTCACCCGTTCGGGACTATGGCTACACCTTC
NA,NA,TRBJ2-3,TRBV7-2,12,CASRPPGDTQYF,TGTGCCAGCAGGCCCCCAGGAGATACGCAGTATTTT
few,NA,TRBJ2-1,TRBV20-1,16,CSAPRTSLRGVHEQFF,TGCAGTGCTCCGAGGACTAGCCTCAGGGGGGTTCATGAGCAGTTCTTC
few,NA,TRBJ2-1,TRBV29-1,14,CSVEGLLARNEQFF,TGCAGCGTTGAAGGGCTCCTCGCGAGGAATGAGCAGTTCTTC
few,NA,TRBJ2-7,TRBV6-6,14,CASSPDRGRSEQYF,TGTGCCAGCAGTCCCGACCGGGGGAGGAGCGAGCAGTACTTC
NA,NA,TRBJ1-2,TRBV9,15,CASSAKTSPNYGYTF,TGTGCCAGCAGCGCTAAGACGAGTCCTAACTATGGCTACACCTTC
many,NA,TRBJ1-1,TRBV5-6,16,CASSFSRGRRNTEAFF,TGTGCCAGCAGCTTCAGTCGGGGAAGGCGGAACACTGAAGCTTTCTTT
few,NA,TRBJ2-7,TRBV7-9,14,CASSFLPSSYEQYF,TGTGCCAGCAGCTTTCTCCCGAGCTCCTACGAGCAGTACTTC
NA,TRBD1,TRBJ2-7,TRBV10-3,14,CAISDVGQPYEQYF,TGTGCCATCAGTGATGTGGGACAGCCATACGAGCAGTACTTC
few,NA,TRBJ2-2,TRBV7-9,16,CASSSQSPGAAGELFF,TGTGCCAGCAGCTCCCAAAGCCCAGGTGCCGCCGGGGAGCTGTTTTTT
few,NA,TRBJ1-1,TRBV12-3/TRBV12-4,13,CASSLKENTEAFF,TGTGCCAGCAGTTTAAAAGAGAACACTGAAGCTTTCTTT
few,NA,TRBJ1-1,TRBV6-5,15,CASSYSTAGVTEAFF,TGTGCCAGCAGTTACTCGACGGCCGGGGTCACTGAAGCTTTCTTT
NA,NA,TRBJ2-4,TRBV7-9,15,CASSSTGTAKNIQYF,TGTGCCAGCAGCTCCACCGGGACAGCCAAAAACATTCAGTACTTC
few,NA,TRBJ1-2,TRBV12-3/TRBV12-4,14,CASSGQTSIYGYTF,TGTGCCAGCAGCGGACAGACGAGTATCTATGGCTACACCTTC
NA,NA,TRBJ2-3,TRBV7-3,15,CASSKGGVVTDTQYF,TGTGCCAGCAGCAAGGGGGGGGTCGTCACAGATACGCAGTATTTT
NA,TRBD1,TRBJ1-1,TRBV14,16,CASSQLTGAGDTEAFF,TGTGCCAGCAGCCAACTCACAGGGGCCGGTGACACTGAAGCTTTCTTT
NA,NA,TRBJ2-2,TRBV11-2,14,CASSTGANTGELFF,TGTGCCAGCAGTACCGGGGCGAACACCGGGGAGCTGTTTTTT
NA,NA,TRBJ2-5,TRBV29-1,14,CSVDIVGLGDPQYF,TGCAGCGTTGATATCGTGGGCTTGGGGGATCCCCAGTACTTC
NA,NA,TRBJ2-3,TRBV27,15,CASSSGAKGEDTQYF,TGTGCCAGCAGTTCCGGGGCCAAAGGGGAAGATACGCAGTATTTT
few,NA,TRBJ2-7,TRBV7-8,15,CASSVRRITSYEQYF,TGTGCCAGCAGCGTACGCCGAATTACGTCCTACGAGCAGTACTTC
few,TRBD1,TRBJ2-2,TRBV5-1,17,CASSTSGTGGDTGELFF,TGCGCCAGCAGCACGTCCGGGACAGGGGGCGACACCGGGGAGCTGTTTTTT
NA,NA,TRBJ1-2,TRBV9,14,CASSVADSPNGYTF,TGTGCCAGCAGCGTAGCTGACAGTCCAAATGGCTACACCTTC
NA,TRBD1,TRBJ2-7,TRBV6-5,14,CASSSDRGPYEQYF,TGTGCCAGCAGTTCGGACAGGGGACCCTACGAGCAGTACTTC
NA,NA,TRBJ2-7,TRBV7-8,15,CASSLAAGFTYEQYF,TGTGCCAGCAGCTTAGCAGCAGGGTTCACCTACGAGCAGTACTTC
few,TRBD2,TRBJ2-1,TRBV20-1,15,CSARANSGGAHEQFF,TGCAGTGCTAGAGCTAATAGCGGGGGGGCCCATGAGCAGTTCTTC
few,TRBD1,TRBJ2-6,TRBV14,17,CASSRLTGGAGANVLTF,TGTGCCAGCAGCCGACTGACAGGGGGCGCTGGGGCCAACGTCCTGACTTTC
few,NA,TRBJ1-2,TRBV6-2/TRBV6-3,16,CASSAKGSASTYGYTF,TGTGCCAGCAGTGCGAAGGGGTCGGCCAGCACTTATGGCTACACCTTC
NA,NA,TRBJ1-2,TRBV7-9,15,CASSSVGSAHYGYTF,TGTGCCAGCAGCTCCGTAGGGTCAGCCCACTATGGCTACACCTTC
few,NA,TRBJ2-4,TRBV9,14,CASSVATGGIIQYF,TGTGCCAGCAGTGTGGCGACAGGTGGGATCATTCAGTACTTC
few,NA,TRBJ1-5,TRBV7-2,14,CASSIRDGNQPQHF,TGTGCCAGCAGCATCCGGGACGGCAATCAGCCCCAGCATTTT
few,NA,TRBJ2-1,TRBV12-3/TRBV12-4,13,CASSWSPDNEQFF,TGTGCCAGCAGTTGGTCCCCGGACAATGAGCAGTTCTTC
many,NA,TRBJ2-3,TRBV5-5,17,CASSLALGAGNTDTQYF,TGTGCCAGCAGCTTGGCCTTGGGGGCAGGGAACACAGATACGCAGTATTTT